This entry concerns a single TCR beta chain. Its antigen remains unknown. This may be a read error: a much more frequent sequence differs by one nucleotide. Lacking the conserved final phenylalanine or tryptophan, this CDR3 likely reflects a read error. No cell sorting was done before RNA was extracted from the tissue. Chemotherapy-naive patients with new lung cancer underwent thoracic surgery in China, August–late 2014. The library came from three nested PCR rounds adapted from ARM-PCR protocols. TCRdb re-analysed the multiplex PCR reads in MiXCR, keeping a single row per CDR3 protein. The table has roughly 220,000 distinct CDR3 sequences, 71% seen once. This specimen belongs to a study of tumor and adjacent non-tumor tissue in lung cancer. Study at large: There were about twelve adenocarcinoma, 2 squamous cell carcinoma and 1 small cell lung cancer cases. Each sample yielded 3.5 million to 5 million productive TCRbeta reads on average. Study conclusions and caveats: Patients with more diverse tumor TCRs had worse survival.

The material sequenced was lung tumor tissue. This clonotype was sampled from a man aged 55 to 69 with non-small cell lung cancer.

CDR3 sequence reads: CASSQDRTSWNEQFL. In DNA form, the CDR3 reads TGTGCCAGCAGCCAAGATCGTACTAGCTGGAATGAGCAGTTCTTA. The chain links TRBV4-2 to TRBJ2-1; weak D call: TRBD2 (6 bases). The CDR3 spans 15 residues. CDR1 is LGHNA and CDR2 is YNFKEQ in the germline V gene. V was shortened by 0 bases and J by 7 bases, with 13 bases between the two germline ends.